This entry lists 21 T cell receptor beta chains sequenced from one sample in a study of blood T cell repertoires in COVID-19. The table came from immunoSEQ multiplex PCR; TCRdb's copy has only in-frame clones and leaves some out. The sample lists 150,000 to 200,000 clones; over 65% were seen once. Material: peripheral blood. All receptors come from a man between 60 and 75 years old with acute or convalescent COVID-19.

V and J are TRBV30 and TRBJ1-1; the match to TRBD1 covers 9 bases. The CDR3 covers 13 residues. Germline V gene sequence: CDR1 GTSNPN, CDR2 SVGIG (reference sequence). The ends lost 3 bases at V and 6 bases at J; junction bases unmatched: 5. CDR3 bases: TGTGCCTGGAGGGGACAGGGAGGGTCTGAAGCTTTCTTT. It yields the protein CAWRGQGGSEAFF.

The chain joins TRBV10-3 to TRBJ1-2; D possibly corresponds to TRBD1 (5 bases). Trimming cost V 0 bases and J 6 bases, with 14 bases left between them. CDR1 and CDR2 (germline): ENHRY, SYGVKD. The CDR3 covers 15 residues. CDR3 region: CAISESFGGEDGYTF. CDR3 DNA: TGTGCCATCAGTGAGTCGTTCGGGGGGGAAGATGGCTACACCTTC.

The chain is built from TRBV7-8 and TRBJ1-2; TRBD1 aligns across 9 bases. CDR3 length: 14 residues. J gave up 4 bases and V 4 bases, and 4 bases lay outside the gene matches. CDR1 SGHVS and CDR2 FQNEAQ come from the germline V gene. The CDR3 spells CASSSGQGTYGYTF. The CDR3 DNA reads TGTGCCAGCAGCTCGGGACAGGGAACCTATGGCTACACCTTC. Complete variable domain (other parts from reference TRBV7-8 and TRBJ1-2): GAGVSQSPRYKVAKRGQDVALRCDPISGHVSLFWYQQALGQGPEFLTYFQNEAQLDKSGLPSDRFFAERPEGSVSTLKIQRTQQEDSAVYLCASSSGQGTYGYTFGSGTRLTVV.

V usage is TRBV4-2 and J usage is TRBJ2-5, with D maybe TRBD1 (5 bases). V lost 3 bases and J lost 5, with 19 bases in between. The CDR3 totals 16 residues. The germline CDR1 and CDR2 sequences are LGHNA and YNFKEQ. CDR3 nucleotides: TGTGCCAGCAGCCACGCCGGCTCAGGGATGTGGGAGACCCAGTACTTC. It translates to CASSHAGSGMWETQYF.

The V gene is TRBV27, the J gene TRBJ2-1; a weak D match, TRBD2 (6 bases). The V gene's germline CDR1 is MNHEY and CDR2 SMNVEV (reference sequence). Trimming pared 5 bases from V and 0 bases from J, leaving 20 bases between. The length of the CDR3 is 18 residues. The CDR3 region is CASSPRWGEPSSYNEQFF. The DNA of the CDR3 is TGTGCCAGCAGTCCCCGATGGGGGGAACCGAGCTCCTACAATGAGCAGTTCTTC.

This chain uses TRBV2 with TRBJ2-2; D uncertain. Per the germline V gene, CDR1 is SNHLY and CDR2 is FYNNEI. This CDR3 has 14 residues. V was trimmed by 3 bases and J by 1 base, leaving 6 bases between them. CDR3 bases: TGTGCCAGCAGTGATGATAGGAACACCGGGGAGCTGTTTTTT. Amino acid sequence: CASSDDRNTGELFF.

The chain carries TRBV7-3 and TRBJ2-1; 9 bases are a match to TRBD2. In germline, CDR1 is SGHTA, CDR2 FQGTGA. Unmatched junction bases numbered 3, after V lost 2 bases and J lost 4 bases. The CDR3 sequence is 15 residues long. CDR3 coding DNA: TGTGCCAGCAGCTTAGTAGCGGGGGAGTACAATGAGCAGTTCTTC. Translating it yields CASSLVAGEYNEQFF. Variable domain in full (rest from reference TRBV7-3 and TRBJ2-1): GAGVSQTPSNKVTEKGKYVELRCDPISGHTALYWYRQSLGQGPEFLIYFQGTGAADDSGLPNDRFFAVRPEGSVSTLKIQRTERGDSAVYLCASSLVAGEYNEQFFGPGTRLTVL.

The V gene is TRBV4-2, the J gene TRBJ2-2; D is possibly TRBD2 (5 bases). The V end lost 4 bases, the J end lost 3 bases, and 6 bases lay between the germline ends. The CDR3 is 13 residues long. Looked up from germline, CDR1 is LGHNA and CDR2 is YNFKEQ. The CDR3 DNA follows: TGTGCCAGCAGCCCGGGGTACACCGGGGAGCTGTTTTTT. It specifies CASSPGYTGELFF.

The CDR3 reads CASSLMSGYNEQFF. Here the CDR3 DNA reads TGTGCCAGCAGCTTGATGTCCGGGTACAATGAGCAGTTCTTC. The chain combines TRBV5-4 with TRBJ2-1; D is unclear. Germline CDR1 is SGHNT and CDR2 is YYREEE (reference sequence). The CDR3 has 14 residues. V lost 1 base, J lost 4 bases, and 9 bases lay in between.

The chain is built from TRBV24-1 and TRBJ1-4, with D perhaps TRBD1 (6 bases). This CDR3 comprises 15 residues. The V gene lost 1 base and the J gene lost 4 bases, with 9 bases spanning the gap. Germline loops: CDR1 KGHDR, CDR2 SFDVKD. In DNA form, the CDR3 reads TGTGCCACCAGTGATTTACAGGGTTTTAATGAAAAACTGTTTTTT. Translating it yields CATSDLQGFNEKLFF.

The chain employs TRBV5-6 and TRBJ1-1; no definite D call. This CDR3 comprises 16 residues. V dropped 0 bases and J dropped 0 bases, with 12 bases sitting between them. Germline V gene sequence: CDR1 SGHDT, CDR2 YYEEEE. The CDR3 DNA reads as TGTGCCAGCAGCTTGGCCGTCGGGAGCATGAACACTGAAGCTTTCTTT. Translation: CASSLAVGSMNTEAFF. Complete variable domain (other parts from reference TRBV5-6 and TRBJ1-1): DAGVTQSPTHLIKTRGQQVTLRCSPKSGHDTVSWYQQALGQGPQFIFQYYEEEERQRGNFPDRFSGHQFPNYSSELNVNALLLGDSALYLCASSLAVGSMNTEAFFGQGTRLTVV.

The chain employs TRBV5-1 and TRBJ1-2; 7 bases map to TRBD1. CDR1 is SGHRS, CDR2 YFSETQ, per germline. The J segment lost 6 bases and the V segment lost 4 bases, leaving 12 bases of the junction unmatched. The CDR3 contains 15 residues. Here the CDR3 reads CASSRDSNELNGYTF. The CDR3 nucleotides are TGCGCCAGCAGCCGGGACAGTAACGAACTTAATGGCTACACCTTC.

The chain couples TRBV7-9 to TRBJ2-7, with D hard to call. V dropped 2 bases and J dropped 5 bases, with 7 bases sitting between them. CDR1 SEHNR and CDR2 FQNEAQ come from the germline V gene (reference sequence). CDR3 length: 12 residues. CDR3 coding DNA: TGTGCCAGCAGCTTAACAACGAACGAGCAGTACTTC. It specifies CASSLTTNEQYF.

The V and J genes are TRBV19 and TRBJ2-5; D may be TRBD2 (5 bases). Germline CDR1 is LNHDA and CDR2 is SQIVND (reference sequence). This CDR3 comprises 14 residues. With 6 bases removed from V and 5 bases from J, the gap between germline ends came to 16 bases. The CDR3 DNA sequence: TGTGCCAGTAGACCTACTAGGTCGAGGGAGACCCAGTACTTC. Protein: CASRPTRSRETQYF.

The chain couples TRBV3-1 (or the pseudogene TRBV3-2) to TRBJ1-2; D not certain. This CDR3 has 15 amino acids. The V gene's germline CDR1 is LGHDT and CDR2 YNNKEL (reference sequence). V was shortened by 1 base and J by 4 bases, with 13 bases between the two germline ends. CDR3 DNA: TGTGCCAGCAGCCAAGCCGTGGCCAGAAGCTATGGCTACACCTTC. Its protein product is CASSQAVARSYGYTF.

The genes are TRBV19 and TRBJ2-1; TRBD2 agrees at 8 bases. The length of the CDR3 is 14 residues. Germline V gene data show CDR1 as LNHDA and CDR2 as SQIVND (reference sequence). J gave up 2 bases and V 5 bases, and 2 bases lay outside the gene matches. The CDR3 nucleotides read TGTGCCAGTAGTGTAGCGGGGACCTACAATGAGCAGTTCTTC. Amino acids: CASSVAGTYNEQFF.

Written as DNA, the CDR3 is TGTGCCAGCAGCGGGTCCCCATTCCTCTACGAGCAGTACTTC. As protein: CASSGSPFLYEQYF. The chain couples TRBV6-5 to TRBJ2-7; no definite D call. Germline V gene data show CDR1 as MNHEY and CDR2 as SVGAGI. This CDR3 is 14 amino acids long. V was shortened by 6 bases and J by 3 bases, with 15 bases between the two germline ends.

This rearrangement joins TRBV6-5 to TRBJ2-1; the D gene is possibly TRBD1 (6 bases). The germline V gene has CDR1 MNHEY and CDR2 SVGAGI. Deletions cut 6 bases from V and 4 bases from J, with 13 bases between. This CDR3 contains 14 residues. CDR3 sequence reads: CASRFGTTYNEQFF. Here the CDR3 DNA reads TGTGCCAGCAGATTCGGGACAACTTACAATGAGCAGTTCTTC.

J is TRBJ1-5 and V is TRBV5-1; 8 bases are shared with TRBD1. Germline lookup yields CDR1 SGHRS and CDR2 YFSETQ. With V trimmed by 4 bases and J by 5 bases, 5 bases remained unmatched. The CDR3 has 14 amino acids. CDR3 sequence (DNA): TGCGCCAGCAGCGCGGGACAGGATTATCAGCCCCAGCATTTT. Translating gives CASSAGQDYQPQHF. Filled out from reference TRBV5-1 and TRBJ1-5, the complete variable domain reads KAGVTQTPRYLIKTRGQQVTLSCSPISGHRSVSWYQQTPGQGLQFLFEYFSETQRNKGNFPGRFSGRQFSNSRSEMNVSTLELGDSALYLCASSAGQDYQPQHFGDGTRLSIL.

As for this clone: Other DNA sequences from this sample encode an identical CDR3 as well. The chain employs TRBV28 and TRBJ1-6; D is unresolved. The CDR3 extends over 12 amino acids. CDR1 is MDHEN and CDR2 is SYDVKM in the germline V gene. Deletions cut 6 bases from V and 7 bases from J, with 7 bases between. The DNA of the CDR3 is TGTGCCAGCAGGGCCGTAAATTCACCCCTCCACTTT. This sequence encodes CASRAVNSPLHF.

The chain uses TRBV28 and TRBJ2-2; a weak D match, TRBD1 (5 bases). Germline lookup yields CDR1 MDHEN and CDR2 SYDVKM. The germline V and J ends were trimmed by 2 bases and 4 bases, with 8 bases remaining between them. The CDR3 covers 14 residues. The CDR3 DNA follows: TGTGCCAGCAGTTTAGAAGGGGCCACCGGGGAGCTGTTTTTT. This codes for CASSLEGATGELFF.